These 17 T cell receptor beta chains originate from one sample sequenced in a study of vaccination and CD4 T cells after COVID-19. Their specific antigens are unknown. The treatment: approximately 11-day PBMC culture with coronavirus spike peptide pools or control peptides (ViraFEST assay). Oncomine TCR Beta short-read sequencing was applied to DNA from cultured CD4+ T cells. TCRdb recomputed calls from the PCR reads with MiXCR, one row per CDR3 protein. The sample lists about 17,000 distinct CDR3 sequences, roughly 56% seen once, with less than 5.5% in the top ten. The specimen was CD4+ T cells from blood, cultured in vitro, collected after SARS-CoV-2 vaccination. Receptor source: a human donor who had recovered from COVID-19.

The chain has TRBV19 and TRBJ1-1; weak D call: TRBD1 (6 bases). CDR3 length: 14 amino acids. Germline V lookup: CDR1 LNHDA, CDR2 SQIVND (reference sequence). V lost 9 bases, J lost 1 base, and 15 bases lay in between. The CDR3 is CASRGQNQNTEAFF. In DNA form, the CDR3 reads TGTGCCAGCCGGGGGCAGAACCAGAACACTGAAGCTTTCTTT.

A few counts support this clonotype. The CDR3 protein is CASSTRTGWNSPLHF. The CDR3 DNA reads TGTGCCAGCAGTACCCGGACAGGTTGGAATTCACCCCTCCACTTT. V is TRBV6-1 and J is TRBJ1-6; 7 nucleotides match TRBD1. Germline V gene data show CDR1 as MNHNS and CDR2 as SASEGT. The CDR3 covers 15 residues. V was clipped by 5 bases and J by 7 bases; unmatched bases: 8.

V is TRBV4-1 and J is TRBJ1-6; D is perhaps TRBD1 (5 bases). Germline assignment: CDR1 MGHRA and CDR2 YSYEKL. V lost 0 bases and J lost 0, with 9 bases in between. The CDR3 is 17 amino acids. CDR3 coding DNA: TGCGCCAGCAGCCAAGATCGGGGCAGCTCCTATAATTCACCCCTCCACTTT. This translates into CASSQDRGSSYNSPLHF.

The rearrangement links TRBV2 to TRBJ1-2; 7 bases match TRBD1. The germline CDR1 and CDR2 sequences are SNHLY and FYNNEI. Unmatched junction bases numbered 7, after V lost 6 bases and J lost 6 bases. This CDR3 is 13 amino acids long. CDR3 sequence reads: CASRPRGRDGYTF. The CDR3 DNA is TGTGCCAGCAGACCGAGGGGGCGCGATGGCTACACCTTC.

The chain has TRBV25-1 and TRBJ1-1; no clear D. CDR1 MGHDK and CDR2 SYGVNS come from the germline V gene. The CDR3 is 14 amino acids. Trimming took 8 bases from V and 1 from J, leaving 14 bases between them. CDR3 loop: CASSGIGRNTEAFF. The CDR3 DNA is TGTGCCAGCTCGGGAATAGGGAGGAACACTGAAGCTTTCTTT.

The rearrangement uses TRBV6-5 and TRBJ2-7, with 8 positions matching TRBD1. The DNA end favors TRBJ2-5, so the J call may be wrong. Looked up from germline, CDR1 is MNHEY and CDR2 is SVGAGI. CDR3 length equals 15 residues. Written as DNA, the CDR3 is TGTGCCAGCAGTTCCACAGGGGGGCCCCAAGAGACCCAGTACTTC. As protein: CASSSTGGPQETQYF.

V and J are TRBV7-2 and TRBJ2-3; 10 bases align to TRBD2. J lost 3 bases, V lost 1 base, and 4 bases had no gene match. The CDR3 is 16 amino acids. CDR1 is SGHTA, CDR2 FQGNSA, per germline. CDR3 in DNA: TGTGCCAGCAGCTTAGTTGCTAGCGGGAGAACAGATACGCAGTATTTT. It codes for CASSLVASGRTDTQYF.

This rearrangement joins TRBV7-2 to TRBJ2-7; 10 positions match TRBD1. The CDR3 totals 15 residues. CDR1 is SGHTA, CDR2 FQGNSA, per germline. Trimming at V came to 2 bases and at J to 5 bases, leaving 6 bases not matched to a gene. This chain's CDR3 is CASSLPGTGAHEQYF. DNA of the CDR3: TGTGCCAGCAGCTTACCCGGGACAGGGGCCCACGAGCAGTACTTC.

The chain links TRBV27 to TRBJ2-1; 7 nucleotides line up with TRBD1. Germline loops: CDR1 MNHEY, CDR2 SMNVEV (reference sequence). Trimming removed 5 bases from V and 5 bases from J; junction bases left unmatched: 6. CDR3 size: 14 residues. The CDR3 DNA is TGTGCCAGCAGTCCCGGACAGGCGCACAATGAGCAGTTCTTC. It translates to CASSPGQAHNEQFF.

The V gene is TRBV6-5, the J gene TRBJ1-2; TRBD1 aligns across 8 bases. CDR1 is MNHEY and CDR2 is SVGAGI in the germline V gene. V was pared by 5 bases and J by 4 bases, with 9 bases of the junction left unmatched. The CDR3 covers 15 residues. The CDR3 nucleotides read TGTGCCAGCAGTGAAGCGGACAGGGCGGGCTATGGCTACACCTTC. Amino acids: CASSEADRAGYGYTF.

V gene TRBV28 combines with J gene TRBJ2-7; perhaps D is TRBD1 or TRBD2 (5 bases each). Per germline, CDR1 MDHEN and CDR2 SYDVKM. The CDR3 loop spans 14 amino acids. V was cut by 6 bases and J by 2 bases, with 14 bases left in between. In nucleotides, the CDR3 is TGTGCCAGCAGCCGCGTGGGGACGGCCTACGAGCAGTACTTC. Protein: CASSRVGTAYEQYF.

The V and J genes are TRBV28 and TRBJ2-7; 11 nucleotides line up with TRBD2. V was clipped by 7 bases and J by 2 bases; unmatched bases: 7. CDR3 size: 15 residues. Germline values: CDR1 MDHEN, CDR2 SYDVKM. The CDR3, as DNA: TGTGCCAGCACCTCAGTACTAGCGGGAGCCTACGAGCAGTACTTC. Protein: CASTSVLAGAYEQYF. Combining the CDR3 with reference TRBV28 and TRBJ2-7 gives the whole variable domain DVKVTQSSRYLVKRTGEKVFLECVQDMDHENMFWYRQDPGLGLRLIYFSYDVKMKEKGDIPEGYSVSREKKERFSLILESASTNQTSMYLCASTSVLAGAYEQYFGPGTRLTVT.

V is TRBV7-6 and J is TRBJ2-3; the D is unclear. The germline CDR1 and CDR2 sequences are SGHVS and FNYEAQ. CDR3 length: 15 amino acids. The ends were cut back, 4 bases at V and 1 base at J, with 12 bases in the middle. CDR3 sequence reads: CASSSAFGGTDTQYF. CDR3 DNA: TGTGCCAGCAGCTCCGCGTTCGGCGGCACAGATACGCAGTATTTT. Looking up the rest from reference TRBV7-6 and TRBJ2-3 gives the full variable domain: GAGVSQSPRYKVTKRGQDVALRCDPISGHVSLYWYRQALGQGPEFLTYFNYEAQQDKSGLPNDRFSAERPEGSISTLTIQRTEQRDSAMYRCASSSAFGGTDTQYFGPGTRLTVL.

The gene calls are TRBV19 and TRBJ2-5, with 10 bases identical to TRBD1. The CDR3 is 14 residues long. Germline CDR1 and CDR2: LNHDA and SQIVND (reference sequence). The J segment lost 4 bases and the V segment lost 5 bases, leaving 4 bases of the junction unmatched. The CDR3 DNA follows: TGTGCCAGTAGTGGGACAGGGGCCCCAGAGACCCAGTACTTC. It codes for CASSGTGAPETQYF.

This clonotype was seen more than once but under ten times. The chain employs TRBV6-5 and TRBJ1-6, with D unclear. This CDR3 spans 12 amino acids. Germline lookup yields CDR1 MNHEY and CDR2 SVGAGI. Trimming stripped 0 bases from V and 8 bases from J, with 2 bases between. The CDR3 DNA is TGTGCCAGCAGTTACTCGGATTCACCCCTCCACTTT. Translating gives CASSYSDSPLHF.

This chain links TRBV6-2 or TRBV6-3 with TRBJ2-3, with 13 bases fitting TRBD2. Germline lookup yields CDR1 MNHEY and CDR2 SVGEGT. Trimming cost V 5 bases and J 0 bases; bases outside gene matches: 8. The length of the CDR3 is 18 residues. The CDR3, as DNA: TGTGCCAGCAGTGCGGGGACTAGCGGGACCCTGAGCACAGATACGCAGTATTTT. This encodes CASSAGTSGTLSTDTQYF.

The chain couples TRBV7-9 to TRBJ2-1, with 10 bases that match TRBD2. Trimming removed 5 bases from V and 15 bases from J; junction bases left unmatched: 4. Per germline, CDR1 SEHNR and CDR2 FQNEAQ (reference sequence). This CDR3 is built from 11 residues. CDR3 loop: CASSPSGRLFF. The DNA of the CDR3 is TGTGCCAGCAGCCCTAGCGGGAGACTGTTCTTC.